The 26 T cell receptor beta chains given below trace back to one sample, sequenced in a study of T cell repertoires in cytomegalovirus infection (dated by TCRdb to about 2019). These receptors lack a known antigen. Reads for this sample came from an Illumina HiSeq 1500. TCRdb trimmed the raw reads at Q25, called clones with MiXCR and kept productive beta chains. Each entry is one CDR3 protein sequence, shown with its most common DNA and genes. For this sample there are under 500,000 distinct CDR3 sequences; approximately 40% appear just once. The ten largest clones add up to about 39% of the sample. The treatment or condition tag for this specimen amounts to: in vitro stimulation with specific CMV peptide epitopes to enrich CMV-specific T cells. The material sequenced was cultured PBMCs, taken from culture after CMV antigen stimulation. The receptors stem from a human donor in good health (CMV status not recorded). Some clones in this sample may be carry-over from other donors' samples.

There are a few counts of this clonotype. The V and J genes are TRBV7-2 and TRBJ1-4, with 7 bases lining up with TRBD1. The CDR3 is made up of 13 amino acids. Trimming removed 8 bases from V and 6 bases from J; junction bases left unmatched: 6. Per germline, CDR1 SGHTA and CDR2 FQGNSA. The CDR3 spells CASGGDSDEKLFF. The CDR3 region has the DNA TGTGCCAGCGGGGGGGACAGTGATGAAAAACTGTTTTTT.

CDR3 region: CASRNSRANNEQFF. Here the CDR3 DNA reads TGTGCCAGCAGAAATTCCCGGGCCAACAATGAGCAGTTCTTC. The chain combines TRBV12-3 or TRBV12-4 with TRBJ2-1; unclear D gene. This CDR3 is built from 14 residues. Trimming shortened V by 6 bases and J by 5 bases, and 14 bases separated the two germline ends.

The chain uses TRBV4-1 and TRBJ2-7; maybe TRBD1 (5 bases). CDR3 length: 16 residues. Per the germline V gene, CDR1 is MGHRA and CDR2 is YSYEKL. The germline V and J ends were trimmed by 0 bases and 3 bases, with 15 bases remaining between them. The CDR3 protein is CASSQDFARDYYEQYF. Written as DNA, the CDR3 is TGCGCCAGCAGCCAAGATTTCGCCAGGGATTACTACGAGCAGTACTTC.

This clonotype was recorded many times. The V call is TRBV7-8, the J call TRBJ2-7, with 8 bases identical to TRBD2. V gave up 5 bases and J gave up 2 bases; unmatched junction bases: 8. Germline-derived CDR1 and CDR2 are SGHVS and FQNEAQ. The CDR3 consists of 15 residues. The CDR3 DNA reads TGTGCCAGCAGCCCCAGGCGGGGGGAAACCTACGAGCAGTACTTC. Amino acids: CASSPRRGETYEQYF.

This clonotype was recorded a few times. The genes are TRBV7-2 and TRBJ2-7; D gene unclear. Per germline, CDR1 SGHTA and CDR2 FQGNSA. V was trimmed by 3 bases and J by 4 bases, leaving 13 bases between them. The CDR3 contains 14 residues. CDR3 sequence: CASSFSSPPYEQYF. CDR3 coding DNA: TGTGCCAGCAGCTTTAGTTCCCCACCGTACGAGCAGTACTTC.

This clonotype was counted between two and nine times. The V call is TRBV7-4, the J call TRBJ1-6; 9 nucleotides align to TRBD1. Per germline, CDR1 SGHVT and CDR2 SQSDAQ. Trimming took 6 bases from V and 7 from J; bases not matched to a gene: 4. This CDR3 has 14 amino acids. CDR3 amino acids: CASRTGTGNSPLHF. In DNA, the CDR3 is TGTGCCAGCAGGACCGGGACAGGGAATTCACCCCTCCACTTT.

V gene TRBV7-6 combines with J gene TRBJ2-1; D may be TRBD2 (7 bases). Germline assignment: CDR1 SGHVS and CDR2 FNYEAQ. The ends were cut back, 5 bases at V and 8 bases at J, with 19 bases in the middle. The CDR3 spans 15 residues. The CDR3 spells CASSPNWGEGDEQFF. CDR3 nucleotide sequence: TGTGCCAGCAGCCCGAACTGGGGGGAGGGGGATGAGCAGTTCTTC. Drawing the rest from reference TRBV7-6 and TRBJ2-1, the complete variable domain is GAGVSQSPRYKVTKRGQDVALRCDPISGHVSLYWYRQALGQGPEFLTYFNYEAQQDKSGLPNDRFSAERPEGSISTLTIQRTEQRDSAMYRCASSPNWGEGDEQFFGPGTRLTVL.

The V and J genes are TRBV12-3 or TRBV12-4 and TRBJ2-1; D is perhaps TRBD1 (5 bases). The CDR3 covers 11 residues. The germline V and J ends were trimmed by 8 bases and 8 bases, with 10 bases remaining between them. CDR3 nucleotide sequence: TGTGCCAGCCGACAGAGAGATGAGCAGTTCTTC. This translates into CASRQRDEQFF.

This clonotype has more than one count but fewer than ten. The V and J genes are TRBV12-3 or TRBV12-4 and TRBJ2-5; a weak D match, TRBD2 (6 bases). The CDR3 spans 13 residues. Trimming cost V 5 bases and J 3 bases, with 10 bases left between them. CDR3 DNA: TGTGCCAGCAGTCCACGGGGGAAAGAGACCCAGTACTTC. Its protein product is CASSPRGKETQYF.

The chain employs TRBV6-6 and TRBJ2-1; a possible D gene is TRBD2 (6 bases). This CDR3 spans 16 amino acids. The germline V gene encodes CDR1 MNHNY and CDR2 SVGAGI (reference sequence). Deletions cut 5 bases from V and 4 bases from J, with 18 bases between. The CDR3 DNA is TGTGCCAGCAGTAGATATAGCGGACTACCGTACAATGAGCAGTTCTTC. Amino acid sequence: CASSRYSGLPYNEQFF.

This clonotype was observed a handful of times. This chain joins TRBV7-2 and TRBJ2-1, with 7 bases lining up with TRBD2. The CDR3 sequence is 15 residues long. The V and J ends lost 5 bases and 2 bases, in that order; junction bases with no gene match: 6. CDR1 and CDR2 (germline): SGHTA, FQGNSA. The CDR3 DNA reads TGTGCCAGCAGCGGCGGGGGTCTAGCCTACAATGAGCAGTTCTTC. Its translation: CASSGGGLAYNEQFF.

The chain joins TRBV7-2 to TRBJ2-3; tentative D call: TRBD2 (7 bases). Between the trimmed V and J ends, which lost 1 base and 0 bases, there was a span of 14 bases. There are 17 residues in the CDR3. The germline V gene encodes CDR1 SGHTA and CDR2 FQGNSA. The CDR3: CASSLGGGRVSTDTQYF. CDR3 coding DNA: TGTGCCAGCAGCTTAGGGGGGGGGCGAGTCAGCACAGATACGCAGTATTTT.

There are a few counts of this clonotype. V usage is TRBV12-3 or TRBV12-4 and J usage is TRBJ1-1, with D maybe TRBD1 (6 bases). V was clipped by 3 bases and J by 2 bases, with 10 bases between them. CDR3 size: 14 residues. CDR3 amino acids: CASSFGGLNTEAFF. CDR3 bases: TGTGCCAGCAGTTTCGGGGGGCTAAACACTGAAGCTTTCTTT.

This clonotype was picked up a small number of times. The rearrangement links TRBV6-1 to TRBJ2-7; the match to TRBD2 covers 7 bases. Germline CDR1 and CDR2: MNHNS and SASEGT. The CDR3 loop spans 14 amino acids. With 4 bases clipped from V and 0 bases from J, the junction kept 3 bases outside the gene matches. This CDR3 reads CASSGEGFSYEQYF. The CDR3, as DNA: TGTGCCAGCAGTGGGGAGGGTTTCTCCTACGAGCAGTACTTC.

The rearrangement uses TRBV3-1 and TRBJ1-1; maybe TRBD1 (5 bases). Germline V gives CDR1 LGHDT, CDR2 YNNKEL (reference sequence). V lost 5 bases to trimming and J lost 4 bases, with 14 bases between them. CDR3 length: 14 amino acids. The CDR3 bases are TGTGCCAGCAGCGACCCGGGGGTCGGCACTGAAGCTTTCTTT. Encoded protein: CASSDPGVGTEAFF.

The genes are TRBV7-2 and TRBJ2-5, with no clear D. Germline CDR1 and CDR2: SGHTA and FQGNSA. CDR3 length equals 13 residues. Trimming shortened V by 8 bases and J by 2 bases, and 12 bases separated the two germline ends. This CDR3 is CASGRRPQETQYF. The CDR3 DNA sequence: TGTGCCAGCGGCCGCAGGCCACAAGAGACCCAGTACTTC.

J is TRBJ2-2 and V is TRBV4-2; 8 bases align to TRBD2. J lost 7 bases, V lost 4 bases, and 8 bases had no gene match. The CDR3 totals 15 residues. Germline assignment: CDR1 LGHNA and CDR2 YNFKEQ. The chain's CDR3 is CASSLGSGEDGELFF. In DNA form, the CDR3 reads TGTGCCAGCAGCCTAGGTAGCGGGGAGGACGGGGAGCTGTTTTTT.

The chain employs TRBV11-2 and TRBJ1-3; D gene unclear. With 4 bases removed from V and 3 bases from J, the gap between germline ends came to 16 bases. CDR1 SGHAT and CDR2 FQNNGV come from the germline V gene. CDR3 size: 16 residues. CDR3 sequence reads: CASSSHSGARGNTIYF. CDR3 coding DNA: TGTGCCAGCAGCTCACACTCCGGAGCCCGTGGAAACACCATATATTTT.

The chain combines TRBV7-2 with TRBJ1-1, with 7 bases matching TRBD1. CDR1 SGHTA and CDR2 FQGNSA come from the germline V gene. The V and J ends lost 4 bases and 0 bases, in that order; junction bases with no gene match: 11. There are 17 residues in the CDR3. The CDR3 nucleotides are TGTGCCAGCAGCTCCCGGACAGGAAGCTTCATGAACACTGAAGCTTTCTTT. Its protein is CASSSRTGSFMNTEAFF. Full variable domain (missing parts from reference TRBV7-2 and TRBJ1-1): GAGVSQSPSNKVTEKGKDVELRCDPISGHTALYWYRQSLGQGLEFLIYFQGNSAPDKSGLPSDRFSAERTGGSVSTLTIQRTQQEDSAVYLCASSSRTGSFMNTEAFFGQGTRLTVV.

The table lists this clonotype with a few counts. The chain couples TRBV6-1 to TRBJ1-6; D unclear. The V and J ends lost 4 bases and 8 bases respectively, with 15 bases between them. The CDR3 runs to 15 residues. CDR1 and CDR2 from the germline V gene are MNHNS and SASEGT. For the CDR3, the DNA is TGTGCCAGCAGTGCAAGATCAACTAACTATTCACCCCTCCACTTT. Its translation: CASSARSTNYSPLHF.

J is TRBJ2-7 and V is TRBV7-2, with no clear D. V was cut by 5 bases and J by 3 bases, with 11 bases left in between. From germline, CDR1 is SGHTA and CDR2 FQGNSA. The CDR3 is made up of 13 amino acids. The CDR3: CASSNSLVYEQYF. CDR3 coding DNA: TGTGCCAGCAGCAACTCCTTAGTCTACGAGCAGTACTTC.

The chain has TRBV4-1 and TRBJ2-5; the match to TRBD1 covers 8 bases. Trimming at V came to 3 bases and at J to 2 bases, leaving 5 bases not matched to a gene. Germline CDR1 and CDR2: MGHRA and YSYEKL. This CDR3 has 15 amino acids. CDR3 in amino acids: CASSQRTGQQETQYF. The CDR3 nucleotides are TGCGCCAGCAGCCAGAGGACAGGGCAACAAGAGACCCAGTACTTC.

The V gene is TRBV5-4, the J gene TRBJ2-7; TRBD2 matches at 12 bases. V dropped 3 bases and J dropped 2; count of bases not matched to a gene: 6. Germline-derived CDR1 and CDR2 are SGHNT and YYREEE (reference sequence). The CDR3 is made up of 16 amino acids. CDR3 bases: TGTGCCAGCAGCTCAATGACTAGCGGGAGAGCCTACGAGCAGTACTTC. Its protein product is CASSSMTSGRAYEQYF.

CDR3 nucleotide sequence: TGCAGTGCTAGAGCGCTAGCGGTGACAGATACGCAGTATTTT. Translated: CSARALAVTDTQYF. The V gene is TRBV20-1, the J gene TRBJ2-3, with 7 bases lining up with TRBD2. The V and J ends lost 1 base and 3 bases, in that order; junction bases with no gene match: 4. The CDR3 is made up of 14 amino acids. Germline V gene data show CDR1 as DFQATT and CDR2 as SNEGSKA (reference sequence).

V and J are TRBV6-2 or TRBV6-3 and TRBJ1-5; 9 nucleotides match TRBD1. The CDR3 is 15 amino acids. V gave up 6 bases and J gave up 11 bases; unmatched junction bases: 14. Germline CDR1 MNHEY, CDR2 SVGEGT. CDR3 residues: CASRDRDRADWSQHF. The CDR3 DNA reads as TGTGCCAGCAGAGACCGGGACAGGGCTGACTGGTCCCAGCATTTT.

The CDR3 DNA reads TGTGCCAGCAGCTTATTCACTAGCGGCAAATACGAGCAGTACTTC. Translation gives CASSLFTSGKYEQYF. The chain couples TRBV7-2 to TRBJ2-7; 8 nucleotides line up with TRBD2. Unmatched junction bases numbered 7, after V lost 2 bases and J lost 4 bases. CDR1 is SGHTA, CDR2 FQGNSA, per germline. The CDR3 extends over 15 amino acids.